The 27 T cell receptor beta chains reported below all come from one sample, sequenced in a study of shared clonotypes between healthy human individuals. The assay was immunoSEQ multiplex PCR, and TCRdb's table has in-frame clones only and misses some. Found here are millions of clones, over 85% of them singletons; the top ten hold about 1.1%. CD45RO-negative, CCR7-positively selected cells formed the naive CD8 fraction, excluding terminally differentiated effector memory CD45RA+ cells. Sequenced: naive CD8+ T cells sorted from blood. The origin of the receptors is a man aged 18 to 35 in good health.

This clone was detected only once. The chain couples TRBV2 to TRBJ2-7, with 11 nucleotides matching TRBD1. This CDR3 has 16 amino acids. With V trimmed by 1 base and J by 3 bases, 5 bases remained unmatched. Germline V CDR1 and CDR2: SNHLY, FYNNEI. The CDR3 sequence is CASSEGPGQGVYEQYF. The CDR3 DNA reads TGTGCCAGCAGTGAAGGGCCGGGACAGGGGGTCTACGAGCAGTACTTC.

This rearrangement joins TRBV27 to TRBJ2-1, with D hard to call. Germline CDR1 and CDR2: MNHEY and SMNVEV (reference sequence). Trimming removed 5 bases at V and 1 base at J, with 9 bases between. CDR3 length: 14 amino acids. As DNA, the CDR3 is TGTGCCAGCAGTACCTTGGGTTCCTACAATGAGCAGTTCTTC. Translated, it gives CASSTLGSYNEQFF.

The V call is TRBV7-9, the J call TRBJ1-1; the D is unclear. V was trimmed by 1 base and J by 5 bases, leaving 11 bases between them. Germline V lookup: CDR1 SEHNR, CDR2 FQNEAQ (reference sequence). This CDR3 is built from 14 residues. CDR3 amino acids: CASSLGPMGTEAFF. CDR3 coding DNA: TGTGCCAGCAGCTTAGGCCCTATGGGGACTGAAGCTTTCTTT.

The chain joins TRBV6-1 to TRBJ2-7; 7 bases are a match to TRBD1. CDR3 length equals 14 residues. The J segment lost 3 bases and the V segment lost 5 bases, leaving 7 bases of the junction unmatched. Germline loops: CDR1 MNHNS, CDR2 SASEGT. The CDR3 loop is CASSPDRAYYEQYF. The CDR3 DNA reads as TGTGCCAGCAGTCCCGACAGGGCTTACTACGAGCAGTACTTC.

This sequence joins TRBV30 and TRBJ2-7; D is possibly TRBD1 or TRBD2 (5 bases each). This CDR3 comprises 14 residues. With 4 bases removed from V and 2 bases from J, the gap between germline ends came to 15 bases. Germline lookup yields CDR1 GTSNPN and CDR2 SVGIG (reference sequence). CDR3 region: CAWTQADMTYEQYF. CDR3 in DNA: TGTGCCTGGACCCAAGCGGACATGACCTACGAGCAGTACTTC.

The V and J genes are TRBV30 and TRBJ1-5; TRBD1 aligns across 10 bases. CDR3 length equals 15 residues. V shed 2 bases, J shed 3 bases, and the junction held 4 bases outside the gene matches. Looked up from germline, CDR1 is GTSNPN and CDR2 is SVGIG (reference sequence). CDR3 DNA sequence: TGTGCCTGGAGTACGGGACAGGGGAACAATCAGCCCCAGCATTTT. Encoded protein: CAWSTGQGNNQPQHF.

The gene calls are TRBV7-9 and TRBJ2-6; D gene uncertain. This CDR3 spans 18 amino acids. Trimming stripped 1 base from V and 1 base from J, with 14 bases between. Germline assignment: CDR1 SEHNR and CDR2 FQNEAQ (reference sequence). CDR3 sequence (DNA): TGTGCCAGCAGCTTAGGGCAAAGCGCAGATTCTGGGGCCAACGTCCTGACTTTC. Amino acid sequence: CASSLGQSADSGANVLTF.

The rearrangement uses TRBV7-2 and TRBJ2-7; weak D call: TRBD1 (6 bases). The V gene's germline CDR1 is SGHTA and CDR2 FQGNSA. The germline V and J ends were trimmed by 2 bases and 2 bases, with 16 bases remaining between them. There are 16 residues in the CDR3. The CDR3 protein is CASSLPGTTPTYEQYF. For the CDR3, the DNA is TGTGCCAGCAGCTTACCTGGGACAACACCAACCTACGAGCAGTACTTC.

This clone was recorded only once. Written as DNA, the CDR3 is TGTGCCAGCAGTTACTCATGGGGGTTCGGGGAGCTGTTTTTT. Translating it yields CASSYSWGFGELFF. The chain combines TRBV6-5 with TRBJ2-2; possibly TRBD1 or TRBD2 for D (5 bases each). The CDR3 runs to 14 residues. Deletions cut 0 bases from V and 7 bases from J, with 9 bases between. Per germline, CDR1 MNHEY and CDR2 SVGAGI.

The chain links TRBV9 to TRBJ1-2; D remains unclear. The CDR3 runs to 13 residues. V shed 4 bases and J shed 4 bases, with 11 bases lying between them. The germline CDR1 and CDR2 sequences are SGDLS and YYNGEE. The DNA of the CDR3 is TGTGCCAGCAGCTCAACAGATTTCTATGGCTACACCTTC. Amino acids: CASSSTDFYGYTF.

Turning to this clone: One junction end disagrees with the germline gene, perhaps due to a read error. The chain employs TRBV13 and TRBJ2-7; 7 bases are a match to TRBD1. The germline gives CDR1 PRHDT, CDR2 FYEKMQ (reference sequence). The CDR3 runs to 16 residues. CDR3 protein: CASSYFSGTAAYEQHF. The CDR3 DNA reads TGTGCCAGCAGCTATTTCTCTGGGACAGCAGCCTACGAGCAGCACTTC.

The chain carries TRBV28 and TRBJ1-6; D not resolved. V gave up 0 bases and J gave up 7 bases, with 10 bases separating them. The germline V gene encodes CDR1 MDHEN and CDR2 SYDVKM. The CDR3 covers 15 residues. CDR3 amino acids: CASSLWLEGNSPLHF. DNA of the CDR3: TGTGCCAGCAGTTTATGGTTGGAAGGGAATTCACCCCTCCACTTT.

This chain uses TRBV6-6 with TRBJ2-3; 7 nucleotides align to TRBD1. Trimming cost V 3 bases and J 8 bases; bases outside gene matches: 11. Germline V CDR1 and CDR2: MNHNY, SVGAGI (reference sequence). The CDR3 has 15 amino acids. CDR3 bases: TGTGCCAGCAGTTATAGGGGACAGCCCATTTCTACGCAGTATTTT. This translates into CASSYRGQPISTQYF.

This chain links TRBV7-6 with TRBJ2-3; D is undetermined. Between the trimmed V and J ends, which lost 2 bases and 0 bases, there was a span of 6 bases. The CDR3 consists of 14 residues. Germline CDR1 SGHVS, CDR2 FNYEAQ. The CDR3 DNA follows: TGTGCCAGCAGCTTATTTCCCAGCACAGATACGCAGTATTTT. Translated: CASSLFPSTDTQYF.

The chain employs TRBV2 and TRBJ2-7; 9 nucleotides align to TRBD1. The ends lost 7 bases at V and 3 bases at J; junction bases unmatched: 4. The germline CDR1 and CDR2 sequences are SNHLY and FYNNEI. This CDR3 region has 13 residues. The CDR3 sequence: CASNDRGYYEQYF. CDR3 bases: TGTGCCAGCAATGACAGGGGGTACTACGAGCAGTACTTC.

The chain recombines TRBV2 with TRBJ2-7, with 9 bases identical to TRBD2. The CDR3 is made up of 12 amino acids. The junction had 0 bases not matched to a gene; V was cut back by 7 bases and J by 2 bases. Germline CDR1 reads SNHLY; CDR2 reads FYNNEI. CDR3 DNA: TGTGCCAGCACTAGCGGGACCTACGAGCAGTACTTC. The encoded protein is CASTSGTYEQYF.

The chain carries TRBV28 and TRBJ2-3; D call uncertain. This CDR3 spans 13 amino acids. Trimming cost V 4 bases and J 1 base, with 6 bases left between them. CDR1 is MDHEN, CDR2 SYDVKM, per germline. DNA for the CDR3: TGTGCCAGCAGTTGGCTCGGCACAGATACGCAGTATTTT. Translating it yields CASSWLGTDTQYF.

V and J are TRBV7-9 and TRBJ1-2; D is undetermined. V was shortened by 5 bases and J by 1 base, with 14 bases between the two germline ends. The CDR3 covers 15 residues. Germline lookup yields CDR1 SEHNR and CDR2 FQNEAQ (reference sequence). The CDR3 DNA reads as TGTGCCAGCAGCCCTCCGCTGGGGTTTAACTATGGCTACACCTTC. Protein sequence: CASSPPLGFNYGYTF.

The CDR3 loop reads CASSLGQGAAYEQYF. CDR3 sequence (DNA): TGTGCCAGCAGCTTAGGACAGGGGGCGGCCTACGAGCAGTACTTC. This rearrangement joins TRBV13 to TRBJ2-7; 9 positions match TRBD1. CDR1 PRHDT and CDR2 FYEKMQ come from the germline V gene (reference sequence). The CDR3 has 15 residues. J gave up 2 bases and V 0 bases, and 2 bases lay outside the gene matches.

In regard to this clone: Additional DNA sequences in this sample encode the identical CDR3. This chain joins TRBV27 and TRBJ2-7; D is uncertain. Germline CDR1 MNHEY, CDR2 SMNVEV (reference sequence). V was trimmed by 2 bases and J by 0 bases, leaving 8 bases between them. The CDR3 totals 14 residues. The CDR3 nucleotides read TGTGCCAGCAGTTTAGCTGGTCCCTCCTACGAGCAGTACTTC. Amino acid sequence: CASSLAGPSYEQYF.

The chain carries TRBV7-9 and TRBJ2-5; TRBD2 is a possible D gene (6 bases). CDR3 size: 12 residues. Germline CDR1 and CDR2: SEHNR and FQNEAQ (reference sequence). The germline V and J ends were trimmed by 5 bases and 5 bases, with 9 bases remaining between them. The DNA for the CDR3 is TGTGCCAGCAGCCAAGGAGGGGAGACCCAGTACTTC. Encoded protein: CASSQGGETQYF.

As concerns this clone: Within the sample, other DNA sequences also encode this same CDR3. The V and J genes are TRBV7-9 and TRBJ1-1, with 7 bases identical to TRBD1. Germline V gene data show CDR1 as SEHNR and CDR2 as FQNEAQ (reference sequence). The CDR3 contains 15 residues. With 1 base clipped from V and 2 bases from J, the junction kept 4 bases outside the gene matches. CDR3 region: CASSLGTGVNTEAFF. Here the CDR3 DNA reads TGTGCCAGCAGCTTAGGTACAGGGGTTAACACTGAAGCTTTCTTT.

About this clone: A read error may explain this, as a much larger clone is one base away. This chain's CDR3 is CASSLEHTEAFF. The CDR3 DNA is TGTGCCAGCAGCTTGGAACACACTGAAGCTTTCTTT. The chain couples TRBV5-6 to TRBJ1-1; D not certain. CDR1 and CDR2 (germline): SGHDT, YYEEEE. Trimming removed 0 bases from V and 3 bases from J, with 3 bases in between. CDR3 length: 12 residues.

The chain employs TRBV2 and TRBJ1-2; D gene ambiguous. Germline lookup yields CDR1 SNHLY and CDR2 FYNNEI. Trimming removed 3 bases at V and 4 bases at J, with 12 bases between. CDR3 length equals 14 residues. CDR3 nucleotide sequence: TGTGCCAGCAGTGAGGGCGGCGGAGGCTATGGCTACACCTTC. This encodes CASSEGGGGYGYTF. The full variable domain, its missing parts supplied by reference TRBV2 and TRBJ1-2, is EPEVTQTPSHQVTQMGQEVILRCVPISNHLYFYWYRQILGQKVEFLVSFYNNEISEKSEIFDDQFSVERPDGSNFTLKIRSTKLEDSAMYFCASSEGGGGYGYTFGSGTRLTVV.

The chain has TRBV29-1 and TRBJ2-2; D remains unclear. The V gene lost 0 bases and the J gene lost 4 bases, with 6 bases spanning the gap. Germline values: CDR1 SQVTM, CDR2 ANQGSEA. The CDR3 length is 13 residues. The CDR3 region is CSVEDHGTGELFF. The CDR3 DNA reads TGCAGCGTTGAAGATCACGGCACCGGGGAGCTGTTTTTT.

The chain links TRBV28 to TRBJ2-7, with 13 bases lining up with TRBD2. Germline V gene sequence: CDR1 MDHEN, CDR2 SYDVKM. V shed 4 bases and J 5 bases; nucleotides not matched to a gene: 11. CDR3 length: 17 amino acids. In nucleotides, the CDR3 is TGTGCCAGCAGTTGGTTATCACTAGCGGGGGGGCGCCACGAGCAGTACTTC. Translating it yields CASSWLSLAGGRHEQYF.

Concerning this clone itself: Distinct nucleotide sequences in the sample also encode this CDR3. The chain carries TRBV27 and TRBJ1-5, with TRBD1 as a possible D gene (5 bases). Per the germline V gene, CDR1 is MNHEY and CDR2 is SMNVEV (reference sequence). V was shortened by 3 bases and J by 6 bases, with 12 bases between the two germline ends. The CDR3 contains 14 residues. For the CDR3, the DNA is TGTGCCAGCAGTTTGGGAAGGGGACTTCAGCCCCAGCATTTT. It is translated as CASSLGRGLQPQHF.